These 7 T cell receptor beta chains came from one sample sequenced in a study of vaccination and CD4 T cells after COVID-19. Oncomine TCR Beta short-read sequencing was applied to DNA from cultured CD4+ T cells. TCRdb processed the PCR reads anew with MiXCR; each CDR3 protein has one entry. The data show about 8,100 distinct CDR3 sequences, approximately 60% seen once. Sample treatment: roughly nine-day PBMC culture with coronavirus spike peptide pools or control peptides (ViraFEST assay). Harvesting of the unexposed donor's CD4+ T cells predated the COVID-19 pandemic (2011-2018). Antigens of these TCRs are unknown. The sample was CD4+ T cells from blood, cultured in vitro. The receptors were gathered from a human donor in good health.

The chain joins TRBV12-3 or TRBV12-4 to TRBJ2-5; D remains unclear. Trimming cost V 8 bases and J 4 bases, with 11 bases left between them. The CDR3 spans 12 residues. CDR3 sequence (DNA): TGTGCCAGCTCTACTCAAAGAGAGACCCAGTACTTC. It is translated as CASSTQRETQYF.

This chain links TRBV6-1 with TRBJ1-3, with D tentatively TRBD1 (6 bases). Per the germline V gene, CDR1 is MNHNS and CDR2 is SASEGT. The CDR3 has 15 residues. The V and J ends lost 4 bases and 0 bases respectively, with 10 bases between them. CDR3 loop: CASSATGNSGNTIYF. CDR3 nucleotides: TGTGCCAGCAGTGCCACAGGGAACTCTGGAAACACCATATATTTT.

The rearrangement links TRBV19 to TRBJ2-7; 8 positions agree with TRBD1. The CDR3 runs 14 residues. Germline CDR1 reads LNHDA; CDR2 reads SQIVND (reference sequence). J was trimmed by 6 bases and V by 5 bases; bases with no gene match: 9. The CDR3 loop is CASSRGQESIEQYF. The CDR3 DNA is TGTGCCAGTAGTCGGGGACAGGAAAGCATCGAGCAGTACTTC.

In its sample, this clonotype was seen a few times. This chain uses TRBV2 with TRBJ2-2; a possible D gene is TRBD2 (6 bases). With 4 bases removed from V and 4 bases from J, the gap between germline ends came to 13 bases. This CDR3 spans 15 amino acids. Germline CDR1 is SNHLY and CDR2 is FYNNEI. CDR3 residues: CASSATGVGTGELFF. DNA of the CDR3: TGTGCCAGCAGTGCAACGGGAGTTGGCACCGGGGAGCTGTTTTTT.

The chain recombines TRBV6-1 with TRBJ2-4; D is undetermined. CDR3 length equals 13 residues. V was cut by 7 bases and J by 10 bases, with 17 bases left in between. Germline CDR1 is MNHNS and CDR2 is SASEGT. CDR3: CASNDRAYSIQYF. CDR3 sequence (DNA): TGTGCCAGCAACGACCGGGCCTATTCAATTCAGTACTTC.

This clonotype was seen more than once but under ten times. The chain combines TRBV7-9 with TRBJ2-2; D is undetermined. V shed 7 bases and J shed 4 bases, with 16 bases lying between them. This CDR3 contains 15 residues. The germline gives CDR1 SEHNR, CDR2 FQNEAQ (reference sequence). The CDR3 is CASTPLVQLTGELFF. The CDR3 DNA reads TGTGCCAGCACCCCCTTGGTACAACTCACCGGGGAGCTGTTTTTT.

This clonotype was observed a few times. The chain is built from TRBV7-2 and TRBJ1-6, with a weak D call TRBD1 (5 bases). Germline V gene sequence: CDR1 SGHTA, CDR2 FQGNSA. The ends were cut back, 5 bases at V and 6 bases at J, with 17 bases in the middle. There are 16 residues in the CDR3. Written as DNA, the CDR3 is TGTGCCAGCAGCCCCAACTGGGGGGGGGGTAATTCACCCCTCCACTTT. Amino acid sequence: CASSPNWGGGNSPLHF. The entire variable domain, with the rest obtained from reference TRBV7-2 and TRBJ1-6, is as follows: GAGVSQSPSNKVTEKGKDVELRCDPISGHTALYWYRQSLGQGLEFLIYFQGNSAPDKSGLPSDRFSAERTGGSVSTLTIQRTQQEDSAVYLCASSPNWGGGNSPLHFGNGTRLTVT.